Sequencing of this TCR beta chain was carried out in a study of blood T cell repertoires in COVID-19. Profiling relied on immunoSEQ multiplex PCR, and the TCRdb table lists in-frame clones only, not all of them. This sample has under 400,000 clones, with 80% to 90% found just once. The germline V and J ends were trimmed by 3 bases and 1 base, with 12 bases remaining between them. CDR1 is MNHEY, CDR2 SMNVEV, per germline (reference sequence). The CDR3 contains 15 residues. V is TRBV27 and J is TRBJ2-5; TRBD2 is a possible D gene (6 bases). The source is a man aged 40-55 years in a cohort exposed to, infected with or recovered from COVID-19 (not recorded which). Sequencing was done on a sample of PBMCs or T cells enriched from blood (not recorded which). CDR3 amino acids: CASSFGSSVQETQYF. CDR3 coding DNA: TGTGCCAGCAGTTTCGGTTCTAGCGTCCAAGAGACCCAGTACTTC.